This TCR beta chain was found in a study of cytomegalovirus exposure and HLA in healthy donors. Study results and limitations: Earlier analysis looked at TCR beta V segments, and most were productive about 87% or about 30% of the time. A list of about 180 TCR beta chains associated with cytomegalovirus was given. Association with HLA alleles at 0.05 false discovery rate was found for 16,951 TCR beta sequences in a later analysis.

In the case of this clone: Its target is unknown.

PCR amplification relied on 60 Vbeta primers (plus 13 Jbeta primers). TCRdb keeps only in-frame clones here, not all; method: immunoSEQ multiplex PCR. The profile shows more than 110,000 clones, 80% of them singletons. With 5 bases clipped from V and 0 bases from J, the junction kept 10 bases outside the gene matches. The germline CDR1 and CDR2 sequences are SGHVS and FQNEAQ. The CDR3 extends over 17 amino acids. V is TRBV7-8 and J is TRBJ1-3; TRBD1 agrees at 7 bases. The sequence derives from a middle-aged man in good health and CMV-seronegative. The sequenced material came from PBMCs. The CDR3 nucleotides are TGTGCCAGCAGCCCCCGGACAGGCCAAAGCTCTGGAAACACCATATATTTT. Translating it yields CASSPRTGQSSGNTIYF.